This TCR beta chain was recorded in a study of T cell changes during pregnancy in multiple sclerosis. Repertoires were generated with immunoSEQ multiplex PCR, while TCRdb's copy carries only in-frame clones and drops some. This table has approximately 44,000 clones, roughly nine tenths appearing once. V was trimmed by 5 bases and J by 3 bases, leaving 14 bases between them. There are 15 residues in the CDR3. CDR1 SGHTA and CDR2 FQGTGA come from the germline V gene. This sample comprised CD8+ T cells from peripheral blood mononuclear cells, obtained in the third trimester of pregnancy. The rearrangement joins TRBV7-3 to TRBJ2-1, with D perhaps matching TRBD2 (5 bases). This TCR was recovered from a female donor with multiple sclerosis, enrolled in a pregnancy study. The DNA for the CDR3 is TGTGCCAGCAGCCCCGGACTTGGGAGCTACAATGAGCAGTTCTTC. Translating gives CASSPGLGSYNEQFF. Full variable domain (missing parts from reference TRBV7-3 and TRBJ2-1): GAGVSQTPSNKVTEKGKYVELRCDPISGHTALYWYRQSLGQGPEFLIYFQGTGAADDSGLPNDRFFAVRPEGSVSTLKIQRTERGDSAVYLCASSPGLGSYNEQFFGPGTRLTVL.